Presented here are 10 T cell receptor beta chains from one specimen sequenced in a study of cytomegalovirus exposure and HLA in healthy donors. The primer mix had 60 Vbeta and 13 Jbeta primers. Clones were read by immunoSEQ multiplex PCR, and TCRdb kept only the in-frame ones, dropping some. The table shows about 130,000 clones, with approximately 85% occurring only once. Specimen: PBMCs. The source of these receptors is a boy aged 5 to 17 in good health and CMV-seronegative.

This clone was seen once. V gene TRBV4-3 combines with J gene TRBJ2-7; D is unresolved. The ends were cut back, 0 bases at V and 6 bases at J, with 9 bases in the middle. The CDR3 has 13 residues. Germline-derived CDR1 and CDR2 are LGHNA and YSLEER. CDR3 DNA: TGCGCCAGCAGCCAAGATTCAGGTTTCGAGCAGTACTTC. This codes for CASSQDSGFEQYF.

The CDR3 DNA reads TGCGCCAGCAGTGGGGGCGAGGAAGGGGTGGACACTGAAGCTTTCTTT. This codes for CASSGGEEGVDTEAFF. The rearrangement links TRBV10-2 to TRBJ1-1; D possibly corresponds to TRBD1 (5 bases). The CDR3 extends over 16 amino acids. Germline V CDR1 and CDR2: WSHSY, SAAADI. The V end lost 4 bases, the J end lost 3 bases, and 18 bases lay between the germline ends.

This chain links TRBV15 with TRBJ1-3, with TRBD1 matching 7 bases. The CDR3 contains 15 residues. The V gene end was trimmed by 0 bases and the J gene end by 4 bases; junction bases not matched to a gene: 3. Germline lookup yields CDR1 LNHNV and CDR2 YYDKDF (reference sequence). CDR3 bases: TGTGCCACCAGCAGAGATCGGGACAGAGGAAACACCATATATTTT. It codes for CATSRDRDRGNTIYF.

The genes are TRBV5-1 and TRBJ1-1; possibly TRBD1 for D (6 bases). The CDR3 loop spans 15 amino acids. Per germline, CDR1 SGHRS and CDR2 YFSETQ. Trimming left V 3 bases short and J 2 bases short, with 14 bases between. The DNA for the CDR3 is TGCGCCAGCAGCTATGACGGACAGCCAAACACTGAAGCTTTCTTT. It yields the protein CASSYDGQPNTEAFF.

The CDR3 sequence is CASSQVSSGSSYNEQFF. CDR3 DNA: TGCGCCAGCAGCCAAGTGTCGAGCGGGAGTTCCTACAATGAGCAGTTCTTC. This sequence joins TRBV4-1 and TRBJ2-1, with 8 nucleotides matching TRBD2. CDR3 length: 17 residues. The V and J ends lost 1 base and 1 base, in that order; junction bases with no gene match: 6. Germline CDR1 reads MGHRA; CDR2 reads YSYEKL.

The J gene is TRBJ2-7, the V gene TRBV11-3; 8 bases are shared with TRBD2. Looked up from germline, CDR1 is SGHNT and CDR2 is YENEEA. The ends lost 6 bases at V and 0 bases at J; junction bases unmatched: 10. CDR3 length: 16 amino acids. CDR3: CASSAIAGPFSYEQYF. The CDR3 nucleotides read TGTGCCAGCAGTGCTATAGCGGGGCCTTTCTCCTACGAGCAGTACTTC.

This rearrangement joins TRBV7-2 to TRBJ2-5; weak D call: TRBD1 (5 bases). V lost 5 bases, J lost 1 base, and 14 bases lay in between. This CDR3 is built from 15 residues. Germline V lookup: CDR1 SGHTA, CDR2 FQGNSA. CDR3 region: CASSKNRLLQETQYF. CDR3 bases: TGTGCCAGCAGCAAAAACAGGCTACTCCAAGAGACCCAGTACTTC.

This clone was seen a single time. This CDR3 reads CASSGRDRGYTDTQYF. DNA of the CDR3: TGTGCCAGCAGCGGCCGGGACAGAGGATACACAGATACGCAGTATTTT. The V and J genes are TRBV7-9 and TRBJ2-3; 7 bases are shared with TRBD1. V lost 5 bases, J lost 2 bases, and 10 bases stayed unmatched. The CDR3 runs 16 residues. CDR1 and CDR2 (germline): SEHNR, FQNEAQ (reference sequence).

The rearrangement uses TRBV5-4 and TRBJ2-1; D gene uncertain. Trimming stripped 1 base from V and 9 bases from J, with 8 bases between. Germline V gene data show CDR1 as SGHNT and CDR2 as YYREEE (reference sequence). CDR3 length: 12 residues. The CDR3, as DNA: TGTGCCAGCAGCTTGTCTGGCCCTGAGCAGTTCTTC. This sequence encodes CASSLSGPEQFF.

The chain is built from TRBV27 and TRBJ2-7; D is unclear. V was pared by 5 bases and J by 7 bases, with 24 bases between. From germline, CDR1 is MNHEY and CDR2 SMNVEV (reference sequence). The CDR3 runs 16 residues. The CDR3 is CASSPETSHLVREQYF. The CDR3 DNA reads TGTGCCAGCAGTCCGGAGACGAGTCACCTCGTTCGGGAGCAGTACTTC.